The T cell receptor (beta chain) under discussion was sequenced for a study of T cell responses to AZD1222 COVID-19 vaccine. Study results and limitations: Donors in the cohort were predominantly white British and more often female, and clonal diversity was possibly underestimated. There were vaccine-associated CD4 TCRs across spike, dominant at 160-218 and 743-854. Among those given AZD1222, only six were seropositive at baseline.

Regarding this clone: Its specificity is not known. A junction boundary mismatches the germline segment, possibly from a read error.

Sequencing used immunoSEQ multiplex PCR; TCRdb keeps in-frame clones, though not all of them. Of 95,000 to 150,000 clones detected, around nine tenths appear once; the ten largest clones hold approximately 1.5%. Germline loops: CDR1 SGHTA, CDR2 FQGTGA. The CDR3 is 16 amino acids. The specimen was peripheral blood, collected on day 0 of AZD1222 vaccination. The source of this sequence is an adult in good health. The gene calls are TRBV7-3 and TRBJ2-3, with a tentative D call TRBD1 (6 bases). As DNA, the CDR3 is TGTGCCAGCAGCGGCGCGACAGGACTGGGCACCGATACGCAGTATTTT. As protein: CASSGATGLGTDTQYF.